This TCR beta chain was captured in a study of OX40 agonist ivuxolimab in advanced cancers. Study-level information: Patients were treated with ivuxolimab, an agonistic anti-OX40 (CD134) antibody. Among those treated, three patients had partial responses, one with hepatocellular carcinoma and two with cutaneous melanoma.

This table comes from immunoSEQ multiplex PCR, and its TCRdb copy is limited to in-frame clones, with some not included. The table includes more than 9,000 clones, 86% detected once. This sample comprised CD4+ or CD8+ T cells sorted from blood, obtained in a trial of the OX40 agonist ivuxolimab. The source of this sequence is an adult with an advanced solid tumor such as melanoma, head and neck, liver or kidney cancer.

The CDR3 protein is CASSIDEGGSRTDTQYF. Written as DNA, the CDR3 is TGTGCCAGTAGTATAGATGAGGGAGGGAGTCGCACAGATACGCAGTATTTT. The rearrangement links TRBV19 to TRBJ2-3, with 7 bases aligning to TRBD2. CDR1 and CDR2 (germline): LNHDA, SQIVND (reference sequence). CDR3 length: 17 amino acids. V lost 0 bases to trimming and J lost 1 base; unmatched junction nucleotides: 7.